The T cell receptor (beta chain) under discussion was sequenced for a study of Graves' ophthalmopathy and Graves' hyperthyroidism. CDR1 is ENHRY, CDR2 SYGVKD, per germline. The CDR3 runs 14 residues. V was shortened by 6 bases and J by 1 base, with 12 bases between the two germline ends. Uncontrolled infections, other autoimmune diseases, pregnancy or lactation barred patients from enrollment. This clonotype came up once. The antigen is undetermined. Study observations and caveats: Using 13 signatures, a model distinguished ophthalmopathy from stable hyperthyroidism, reaching 87.88% sensitivity and 80% to 83% specificity.

Investigators amplified TCR beta CDR3 regions from RNA transcripts. HTBI primers served in a first-round RT-PCR, which a second-round multiplex PCR followed. TCRdb used MiXCR to reprocess the multiplex PCR reads, holding one entry per CDR3 protein. Of under 400,000 distinct CDR3 sequences listed, roughly a sixth are singletons. The chain combines TRBV10-3 with TRBJ1-1; no reliable D call. Specimen: peripheral blood. This clonotype was sampled from an adult man with Graves' ophthalmopathy. CDR3 bases: TGTGCCATCAGCACACATCGGGAGAACACTGAAGCTTTCTTT. Encoded protein: CAISTHRENTEAFF.